These T cell receptor beta chains were read from a single sample in a study of Ad26.COV2.S vaccination and SARS-CoV-2 variants. TCRdb's table, derived via immunoSEQ multiplex PCR, lists solely in-frame clones and lacks some. The table lists 350,000 to 500,000 clones, about 90% of them singletons. Sequenced material: peripheral blood, taken in a trial of Ad26.COV2.S vaccine versus placebo. These TCRs come from a person between 18 and 60 years old who received the Ad26.COV2.S COVID-19 vaccine or a placebo. CDR3s include the opening cysteine and the closing phenylalanine or tryptophan. The D gene is left open where the match is weak. Part of the rows lack a size; the others show once, few, many or a class for expanded clones.

V	D	J	size	CDR3	DNA
TRBV21-1	NA	TRBJ2-5	NA	CASSKRGDRVFQHEETQYF	TGTGCCAGCAGCAAACGGGGGGACAGGGTCTTCCAGCATGAAGAGACCCAGTACTTC
TRBV27	NA	TRBJ2-7	NA	CASSVRRGLRDEQYF	TGTGCCAGCAGTGTGCGCAGGGGCCTACGAGACGAGCAGTACTTC
TRBV5-6	TRBD1	TRBJ2-1	many	CASSTGTGEYGFSYNEQFF	TGTGCCAGCAGCACCGGGACAGGGGAATACGGGTTCTCCTACAATGAGCAGTTCTTC
TRBV5-4	TRBD2	TRBJ2-7	NA	CASSFLPSGRDEQYF	TGTGCCAGCAGCTTCTTGCCTAGCGGGAGGGACGAGCAGTACTTC
TRBV30	TRBD2	TRBJ2-1	NA	CAWSRGGALAGVGEQFF	TGTGCCTGGTCACGAGGTGGGGCCCTAGCGGGAGTCGGTGAGCAGTTCTTC
TRBV7-8	NA	TRBJ2-1	NA	CASSLVWKVWREGVEQFF	TGTGCCAGCAGCTTAGTCTGGAAGGTATGGCGGGAAGGAGTTGAGCAGTTCTTC
TRBV19	TRBD1	TRBJ2-2	NA	CASSIDRGRGTGELFF	TGTGCCAGTAGTATCGACAGGGGCCGGGGTACCGGGGAGCTGTTTTTT
TRBV9	NA	TRBJ2-2	NA	CASSVGGGSAGELFF	TGTGCCAGCAGCGTAGGGGGAGGCTCCGCCGGGGAGCTGTTTTTT
TRBV30	TRBD1	TRBJ1-2	NA	CAWMPPGQGYYGYTF	TGTGCCTGGATGCCCCCGGGACAGGGGTACTATGGCTACACCTTC
TRBV7-9	TRBD1	TRBJ1-2	NA	CASSLVQGDGYTF	TGTGCCAGCAGCTTAGTCCAGGGGGATGGCTACACCTTC
TRBV5-1	TRBD2	TRBJ2-7	NA	CASSLGGKLAGTYEQYF	TGCGCCAGCAGCTTGGGGGGGAAACTAGCGGGCACCTACGAGCAGTACTTC
TRBV3-1/TRBV3-2	NA	TRBJ1-5	NA	CASSQQGNQPQHF	TGTGCCAGCAGCCAACAGGGGAATCAGCCCCAGCATTTT
TRBV7-7	NA	TRBJ2-2	NA	CASSLGRNTGELFF	TGTGCTAGCAGCTTAGGTCGGAACACCGGGGAGCTGTTTTTT
TRBV6-4	NA	TRBJ2-2	once	CASRLGTAGELFF	TGTGCCAGCAGGCTAGGGACGGCCGGGGAGCTGTTTTTT
TRBV6-6	NA	TRBJ2-1	NA	CASSSEGDEQFF	TGTGCCAGCAGTTCGGAAGGCGATGAGCAGTTCTTC
TRBV19	TRBD2	TRBJ2-2	NA	CASSMRLAENTGELFF	TGTGCCAGTAGTATGCGGCTAGCGGAAAACACCGGGGAGCTGTTTTTT
TRBV7-2	TRBD1	TRBJ2-5	NA	CASSRDRAQETQYF	TGTGCCAGCAGCCGGGACAGGGCGCAAGAGACCCAGTACTTC
TRBV28	NA	TRBJ1-5	NA	CASSRPEKPQHF	TGTGCCAGCAGCCGACCCGAGAAGCCCCAGCATTTT
TRBV7-2	NA	TRBJ2-3	NA	CASSLGVRASTDTQYF	TGTGCCAGCAGCTTAGGGGTTAGGGCAAGCACAGATACGCAGTATTTT
TRBV18	NA	TRBJ2-2	NA	CASSPYGNTNTGELFF	TGTGCCAGCTCACCATACGGGAACACCAACACCGGGGAGCTGTTTTTT